The 10 T cell receptor beta chains listed next were all sequenced from one sample in a study of T cell responses to AZD1222 COVID-19 vaccine. The protocol was immunoSEQ multiplex PCR, while the TCRdb copy is restricted to in-frame clones and leaves out a portion. The sample contains 95,000 to 150,000 clones, about 89% of which appear only once. Here the sequenced sample was peripheral blood, taken on day 0 of AZD1222 vaccination. The receptors originated from an adult in good health.

V gene TRBV11-3 combines with J gene TRBJ2-1; 9 bases align to TRBD2. Per germline, CDR1 SGHNT and CDR2 YENEEA. This CDR3 comprises 19 residues. V was pared by 4 bases and J by 1 base, with 14 bases of the junction left unmatched. The CDR3 DNA reads as TGTGCCAGCAGCTCTACGATTAGCGGGAGTCGAAGGTCCTACAATGAGCAGTTCTTC. Amino acid sequence: CASSSTISGSRRSYNEQFF. Filled out from reference TRBV11-3 and TRBJ2-1, the complete variable domain reads EAGVVQSPRYKIIEKKQPVAFWCNPISGHNTLYWYLQNLGQGPELLIRYENEEAVDDSQLPKDRFSAERLKGVDSTLKIQPAELGDSAVYLCASSSTISGSRRSYNEQFFGPGTRLTVL.

The V call is TRBV5-1, the J call TRBJ2-3; D gene unclear. Trimming took 2 bases from V and 4 from J, leaving 11 bases between them. CDR1 is SGHRS, CDR2 YFSETQ, per germline. The CDR3 spans 14 residues. CDR3 loop: CASSFRLLSDTQYF. The CDR3 nucleotides read TGCGCCAGCAGCTTCCGTCTGTTGTCAGATACGCAGTATTTT.

The chain has TRBV18 and TRBJ1-1, with 7 bases matching TRBD1. V shed 0 bases, J shed 9 bases, and the junction held 4 bases outside the gene matches. CDR1 and CDR2 from the germline V gene are KGHSH and LQKENI. This CDR3 region has 13 residues. CDR3 region: CASSPPRTGQAFF. CDR3 DNA sequence: TGTGCCAGCTCACCACCGAGGACAGGACAAGCTTTCTTT.

The chain employs TRBV6-5 and TRBJ1-1; no clear D gene. Germline lookup yields CDR1 MNHEY and CDR2 SVGAGI. The V end was cut by 0 bases, the J end by 6 bases, with 14 bases between. This CDR3 comprises 15 residues. CDR3 loop: CASSYSGRGGPEAFF. Here the CDR3 DNA reads TGTGCCAGCAGTTACTCGGGCCGGGGAGGGCCTGAAGCTTTCTTT.

As DNA, the CDR3 is TGTGCCAGCAGTGAATTCCAGGCATCGAGTAGCTTTGATAATTCACCCCTCCACTTT. This gives the protein CASSEFQASSSFDNSPLHF. The chain links TRBV6-1 to TRBJ1-6; the D is unclear. This CDR3 region has 19 residues. Germline values: CDR1 MNHNS, CDR2 SASEGT. Trimming took off 2 bases at V and 5 bases at J, with 22 bases between the two ends.

The chain joins TRBV3-1 (or the pseudogene TRBV3-2) to TRBJ1-5, with TRBD1 as a possible D gene (5 bases). The germline V gene has CDR1 LGHDT and CDR2 YNNKEL (reference sequence). Trimming stripped 8 bases from V and 0 bases from J, with 8 bases between. The CDR3 has 13 amino acids. The CDR3 sequence is CASGGYSNQPQHF. As DNA, the CDR3 is TGTGCCAGCGGGGGTTATAGCAATCAGCCCCAGCATTTT.

This clone was counted a single time. The V call is TRBV12-3 or TRBV12-4, the J call TRBJ1-5, with D unresolved. The length of the CDR3 is 12 residues. With 3 bases removed from V and 5 bases from J, the gap between germline ends came to 5 bases. DNA of the CDR3: TGTGCCAGCAGTTTGACGCATCAGCCCCAGCATTTT. It encodes CASSLTHQPQHF.

The rearrangement links TRBV19 to TRBJ2-2, with a possible D match to TRBD1 (5 bases). The CDR3 is 18 amino acids. Germline V gene lookup returns CDR1 LNHDA and CDR2 SQIVND (reference sequence). V was clipped by 7 bases and J by 5 bases, with 26 bases between them. The CDR3 DNA reads TGTGCCAGTAAGGGGCCTGATGGACGGACAATAAATACCGGGGAGCTGTTTTTT. This sequence encodes CASKGPDGRTINTGELFF. Complete variable domain (other parts from reference TRBV19 and TRBJ2-2): DGGITQSPKYLFRKEGQNVTLSCEQNLNHDAMYWYRQDPGQGLRLIYYSQIVNDFQKGDIAEGYSVSREKKESFPLTVTSAQKNPTAFYLCASKGPDGRTINTGELFFGEGSRLTVL.

This chain uses TRBV5-1 with TRBJ1-5; D remains unclear. Trimming shortened V by 0 bases and J by 6 bases, and 7 bases separated the two germline ends. This CDR3 comprises 13 residues. Germline V gives CDR1 SGHRS, CDR2 YFSETQ. CDR3 in amino acids: CASSLDAGQPQHF. DNA for the CDR3: TGCGCCAGCAGCTTGGATGCGGGTCAGCCCCAGCATTTT.

The table lists this clone with a count of one. This rearrangement joins TRBV2 to TRBJ2-2; the match to TRBD1 covers 9 bases. This CDR3 is built from 14 residues. Trimming cost V 5 bases and J 7 bases; bases outside gene matches: 5. Per the germline V gene, CDR1 is SNHLY and CDR2 is FYNNEI. DNA of the CDR3: TGTGCCAGCAGTAGGGACAGGGTTTTCGGGGAGCTGTTTTTT. Its protein product is CASSRDRVFGELFF.